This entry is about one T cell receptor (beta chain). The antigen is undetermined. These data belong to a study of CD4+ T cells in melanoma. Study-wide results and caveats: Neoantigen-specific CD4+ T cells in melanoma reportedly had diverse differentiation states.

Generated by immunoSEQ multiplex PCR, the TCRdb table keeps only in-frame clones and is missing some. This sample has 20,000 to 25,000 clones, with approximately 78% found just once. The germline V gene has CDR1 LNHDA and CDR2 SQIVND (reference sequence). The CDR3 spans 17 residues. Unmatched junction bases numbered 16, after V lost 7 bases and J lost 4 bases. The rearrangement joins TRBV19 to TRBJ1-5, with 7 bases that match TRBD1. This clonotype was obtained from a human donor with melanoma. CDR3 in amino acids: CASTLLSARGRNQPQHF. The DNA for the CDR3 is TGTGCCAGTACCTTGCTTTCGGCGAGGGGGCGGAATCAGCCCCAGCATTTT. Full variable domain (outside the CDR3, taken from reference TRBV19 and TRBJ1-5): DGGITQSPKYLFRKEGQNVTLSCEQNLNHDAMYWYRQDPGQGLRLIYYSQIVNDFQKGDIAEGYSVSREKKESFPLTVTSAQKNPTAFYLCASTLLSARGRNQPQHFGDGTRLSIL.